What follows are 29 T cell receptor beta chains derived from one specimen sequenced in a study of CD8+CD57+ T cells in acquired aplastic anemia (dated 2018 in TCRdb). For sequencing, an Illumina HiSeq 2000 was employed. Genomic DNA served as template for TCR beta VDJ combination and CDR3 sequence profiling. TCRdb itself trimmed the public reads at Q25 with fastp, ran MiXCR and retained productive beta chains. Rows with a matching CDR3 protein are joined into one entry that keeps the most common DNA and genes. The sample table shows approximately 170,000 distinct CDR3 sequences, and just under 65% are seen once. The biggest ten clones account for around 45% of the sample. The sample taken for sequencing was sorted CD4+, CD8+, or CD8+CD57+ T cells (not recorded which) from PBMCs. The receptor set was obtained from a human donor in good health.

This sequence joins TRBV2 and TRBJ1-6; D gene unclear. Germline V gives CDR1 SNHLY, CDR2 FYNNEI. This CDR3 is built from 15 residues. V shed 3 bases and J shed 4 bases, with 10 bases lying between them. The CDR3 sequence: CASSDGSRYNSPLHF. DNA for the CDR3: TGTGCCAGCAGTGATGGGAGTCGGTATAATTCACCCCTCCACTTT.

The V call is TRBV2, the J call TRBJ2-7; 7 nucleotides align to TRBD1. The CDR3 contains 15 residues. CDR1 is SNHLY, CDR2 FYNNEI, per germline. V lost 5 bases, J lost 0 bases, and 7 bases stayed unmatched. The CDR3 DNA sequence: TGTGCCAGCAGTTACACAGGGGATAGCTCCTACGAGCAGTACTTC. Its protein product is CASSYTGDSSYEQYF. Drawing the rest from reference TRBV2 and TRBJ2-7, the complete variable domain is EPEVTQTPSHQVTQMGQEVILRCVPISNHLYFYWYRQILGQKVEFLVSFYNNEISEKSEIFDDQFSVERPDGSNFTLKIRSTKLEDSAMYFCASSYTGDSSYEQYFGPGTRLTVT.

At least ten counts were recorded for this clonotype. V gene TRBV6-6 combines with J gene TRBJ2-7; D call uncertain. Germline V gives CDR1 MNHNY, CDR2 SVGAGI (reference sequence). The CDR3 covers 12 residues. The ends were cut back, 6 bases at V and 4 bases at J, with 10 bases in the middle. The CDR3 bases are TGTGCCAGCAGCCAAAGCAGGTACGAGCAGTACTTC. Protein sequence: CASSQSRYEQYF.

V is TRBV24-1 and J is TRBJ1-1; 8 bases match TRBD1. Losses at the gene ends were 5 bases for V and 5 bases for J; bases not matched to a gene: 3. The CDR3 runs to 13 residues. Germline loops: CDR1 KGHDR, CDR2 SFDVKD. CDR3 amino acids: CATSGTGGTEAFF. Here the CDR3 DNA reads TGTGCCACCAGTGGCACAGGGGGGACTGAAGCTTTCTTT.

The chain combines TRBV5-4 with TRBJ2-2; 9 bases agree with TRBD1. The CDR3 has 15 amino acids. V was pared by 5 bases and J by 1 base, with 3 bases of the junction left unmatched. From germline, CDR1 is SGHNT and CDR2 YYREEE (reference sequence). In DNA form, the CDR3 reads TGTGCCAGCAGGGTGGGACAGGGGAACACCGGGGAGCTGTTTTTT. Its protein is CASRVGQGNTGELFF.

The gene calls are TRBV9 and TRBJ1-6, with 7 bases lining up with TRBD1. The CDR3 length is 13 residues. V shed 3 bases, J shed 9 bases, and the junction held 3 bases outside the gene matches. Germline V gene lookup returns CDR1 SGDLS and CDR2 YYNGEE. This chain's CDR3 is CASSGQGASPLHF. For the CDR3, the DNA is TGTGCCAGCAGCGGACAGGGAGCTTCACCCCTCCACTTT.

The sample holds a few counts of this clonotype. A much larger clonotype is one base distant, so this may be a read error. The genes are TRBV5-1 and TRBJ2-2; tentative D call: TRBD2 (6 bases). Germline CDR1 reads SGHRS; CDR2 reads YFSETQ. CDR3 length equals 15 residues. DNA of the CDR3: TGCGCCAGCAGCTTGGGCCAGGCCGGGACCGGGGGGCTGTTTTTT. It encodes CASSLGQAGTGGLFF. Drawing the rest from reference TRBV5-1 and TRBJ2-2, the complete variable domain is KAGVTQTPRYLIKTRGQQVTLSCSPISGHRSVSWYQQTPGQGLQFLFEYFSETQRNKGNFPGRFSGRQFSNSRSEMNVSTLELGDSALYLCASSLGQAGTGGLFFGEGSRLTVL.

The chain links TRBV10-3 to TRBJ2-7; 11 bases agree with TRBD2. Germline assignment: CDR1 ENHRY and CDR2 SYGVKD. The V segment lost 6 bases and the J segment 1 base; nucleotides outside the gene matches: 8. The CDR3 loop spans 16 amino acids. The CDR3 is CAIRAGTSGVSYEQYF. The CDR3, as DNA: TGTGCCATCAGAGCGGGGACTAGCGGAGTTTCCTACGAGCAGTACTTC.

The chain recombines TRBV7-8 with TRBJ2-7, with a possible D match to TRBD1 (6 bases). The length of the CDR3 is 15 residues. Germline assignment: CDR1 SGHVS and CDR2 FQNEAQ. Trimming cost V 3 bases and J 3 bases, with 15 bases left between them. The DNA for the CDR3 is TGTGCCAGCAGCTTTTTGGACAGACACTACTACGAGCAGTACTTC. Translation: CASSFLDRHYYEQYF. The whole variable domain, remainder taken from reference TRBV7-8 and TRBJ2-7, is GAGVSQSPRYKVAKRGQDVALRCDPISGHVSLFWYQQALGQGPEFLTYFQNEAQLDKSGLPSDRFFAERPEGSVSTLKIQRTQQEDSAVYLCASSFLDRHYYEQYFGPGTRLTVT.

About this clonotype itself: A junction end diverges from the germline sequence, so it may reflect a read error. This chain joins TRBV7-6 and TRBJ2-7; 8 positions agree with TRBD1. The length of the CDR3 is 16 residues. CDR1 and CDR2 from the germline V gene are SGHVS and FNYEAQ. Written as DNA, the CDR3 is TGTGCCAGCAGCTTAGCCCCGGCAGGGGGCAGCTACGAGCAATACTTC. Translation gives CASSLAPAGGSYEQYF.

The genes are TRBV12-3 or TRBV12-4 and TRBJ2-2, with D unclear. CDR3 length equals 11 residues. Trimming took off 9 bases at V and 1 base at J, with 3 bases between the two ends. CDR3 nucleotide sequence: TGTGCCAGTTTGAACACCGGGGAGCTGTTTTTT. Translating gives CASLNTGELFF.

This clonotype has at least ten counts. The rearrangement links TRBV5-6 to TRBJ2-3; 10 bases align to TRBD1. This CDR3 region has 18 residues. Germline CDR1 SGHDT, CDR2 YYEEEE. Losses at the gene ends were 0 bases for V and 1 base for J; bases not matched to a gene: 8. This CDR3 is CASSLGGTGVFGTDTQYF. CDR3 DNA sequence: TGTGCCAGCAGCTTGGGGGGGACAGGGGTTTTTGGCACAGATACGCAGTATTTT. The whole variable domain, remainder taken from reference TRBV5-6 and TRBJ2-3, is DAGVTQSPTHLIKTRGQQVTLRCSPKSGHDTVSWYQQALGQGPQFIFQYYEEEERQRGNFPDRFSGHQFPNYSSELNVNALLLGDSALYLCASSLGGTGVFGTDTQYFGPGTRLTVL.

This chain connects TRBV4-1 to TRBJ2-7; perhaps D is TRBD1 or TRBD2 (5 bases each). Germline V lookup: CDR1 MGHRA, CDR2 YSYEKL. The V end lost 1 base, the J end lost 1 base, and 14 bases lay between the germline ends. The CDR3 is made up of 16 amino acids. The CDR3 loop is CASSQGTGPSSYEQYF. DNA for the CDR3: TGCGCCAGCAGCCAAGGGACGGGGCCGTCGTCCTACGAGCAGTACTTC.

The chain has TRBV7-2 and TRBJ1-1; 8 positions match TRBD1. Germline V gene sequence: CDR1 SGHTA, CDR2 FQGNSA. CDR3 length equals 17 residues. V was clipped by 1 base and J by 4 bases; unmatched bases: 11. The CDR3 spells CASSLGSYRGTSTEAFF. CDR3 DNA sequence: TGTGCCAGCAGCTTAGGTTCGTACAGGGGGACGTCCACTGAAGCTTTCTTT.

The chain uses TRBV7-2 and TRBJ1-1; D is perhaps TRBD1 (5 bases). V lost 5 bases and J lost 7, with 26 bases in between. Per germline, CDR1 SGHTA and CDR2 FQGNSA. This CDR3 region has 17 residues. The CDR3 is CASSRYWTTNTLDEAFF. In DNA form, the CDR3 reads TGTGCCAGCAGCCGATATTGGACAACGAACACCCTGGATGAAGCTTTCTTT.

This clonotype has only a few counts. V is TRBV20-1 and J is TRBJ2-3; no clear D gene. Trimming cost V 6 bases and J 2 bases, with 12 bases left between them. This CDR3 region has 13 residues. The germline CDR1 and CDR2 sequences are DFQATT and SNEGSKA (reference sequence). The CDR3 region is CSAEESTTDTQYF. The DNA of the CDR3 is TGCAGTGCCGAAGAGTCAACCACAGATACGCAGTATTTT.

The J gene is TRBJ1-2, the V gene TRBV5-5; 7 nucleotides agree with TRBD1. CDR1 SGHKS and CDR2 YYEKEE come from the germline V gene (reference sequence). The ends lost 9 bases at V and 4 bases at J; junction bases unmatched: 9. The CDR3 extends over 13 amino acids. CDR3 loop: CATVPGGGYGYTF. DNA for the CDR3: TGTGCCACCGTACCAGGGGGTGGCTATGGCTACACCTTC. Filled out from reference TRBV5-5 and TRBJ1-2, the complete variable domain reads DAGVTQSPTHLIKTRGQQVTLRCSPISGHKSVSWYQQVLGQGPQFIFQYYEKEERGRGNFPDRFSARQFPNYSSELNVNALLLGDSALYLCATVPGGGYGYTFGSGTRLTVV.

The CDR3 reads CASSPTGGHSPLHF. The CDR3 DNA is TGTGCCAGCAGTCCGACAGGGGGTCATTCACCCCTCCACTTT. This chain joins TRBV25-1 and TRBJ1-6, with 9 bases lining up with TRBD1. Germline CDR1 MGHDK, CDR2 SYGVNS. J was trimmed by 8 bases and V by 5 bases; bases with no gene match: 4. The CDR3 contains 14 residues.

The chain is built from TRBV29-1 and TRBJ2-5; TRBD1 matches 7 bases. CDR3 length: 14 residues. Germline-derived CDR1 and CDR2 are SQVTM and ANQGSEA. Trimming at V came to 6 bases and at J to 2 bases, leaving 9 bases not matched to a gene. The CDR3 DNA sequence: TGCAGCGTGTCCCTCCCAGGGGGTCAAGAGACCCAGTACTTC. It translates to CSVSLPGGQETQYF.

CDR3 loop: CASRLAGGSETQYF. As DNA, the CDR3 is TGTGCCAGTAGACTAGCGGGGGGGTCCGAGACCCAGTACTTC. V is TRBV19 and J is TRBJ2-5; TRBD2 matches at 13 bases. Germline CDR1 and CDR2: LNHDA and SQIVND (reference sequence). V lost 6 bases, J lost 5 bases, and 3 bases stayed unmatched. The CDR3 extends over 14 amino acids.

The chain carries TRBV12-3 or TRBV12-4 and TRBJ2-1, with D tentatively TRBD2 (6 bases). CDR3 length: 15 amino acids. Trimming cost V 1 base and J 4 bases, with 11 bases left between them. The CDR3 spells CASSLDGLSYNEQFF. CDR3 DNA sequence: TGTGCCAGCAGTTTAGATGGACTATCATACAATGAGCAGTTCTTC.

With regard to this clonotype: Germline is not matched at one junction end, which may reflect a read error. The V and J genes are TRBV7-9 and TRBJ2-1; tentatively, D is TRBD1 or TRBD2 (6 bases each). This CDR3 contains 13 residues. CDR1 and CDR2 (germline): SEHNR, FQNEAQ (reference sequence). The CDR3: CASSRDWGLERYF. CDR3 sequence (DNA): TGTGCCAGCAGCCGGGACTGGGGGCTCGAGCGGTACTTC.

The sample holds many counts of this clonotype. The V call is TRBV15, the J call TRBJ1-4; a possible D gene is TRBD1 (5 bases). V lost 0 bases to trimming and J lost 8 bases, with 22 bases between them. Germline CDR1 and CDR2: LNHNV and YYDKDF (reference sequence). This CDR3 comprises 18 residues. This CDR3 reads CATSREGKKGPDAEKLFF. Here the CDR3 DNA reads TGTGCCACCAGCAGAGAGGGTAAAAAGGGGCCTGATGCCGAAAAACTGTTTTTT.

This chain connects TRBV19 to TRBJ2-7; either TRBD1 or TRBD2 may supply D (5 bases each). The CDR3 totals 16 residues. Per the germline V gene, CDR1 is LNHDA and CDR2 is SQIVND (reference sequence). V was cut by 6 bases and J by 1 base, with 19 bases left in between. The CDR3 sequence: CASRPTTWDGSYEQYF. Written as DNA, the CDR3 is TGTGCCAGTAGACCCACAACGTGGGACGGTTCCTACGAGCAGTACTTC.

This clonotype came up many times. The chain couples TRBV24-1 to TRBJ2-7, with D perhaps matching TRBD2 (6 bases). V was shortened by 4 bases and J by 5 bases, with 11 bases between the two germline ends. CDR1 is KGHDR, CDR2 SFDVKD, per germline. The CDR3 runs 13 residues. As DNA, the CDR3 is TGTGCCACCAGTGACTCGGGACTCCACGAGCAGTACTTC. It encodes CATSDSGLHEQYF.

The sample holds a few counts of this clonotype. Given a much more abundant clone one base away, this may be a read error. V gene TRBV7-9 combines with J gene TRBJ2-1; 7 bases agree with TRBD2. Germline loops: CDR1 SEHNR, CDR2 FQNEAQ (reference sequence). The CDR3 covers 15 residues. Trimming cost V 5 bases and J 6 bases; bases outside gene matches: 10. CDR3 in amino acids: CASSGGGGGCNEQFF. In DNA form, the CDR3 reads TGTGCCAGCAGCGGGGGGGGAGGTGGATGCAATGAGCAGTTCTTC.

This sequence joins TRBV7-2 and TRBJ2-3, with 7 bases fitting TRBD2. The CDR3 totals 13 residues. Unmatched junction bases numbered 7, after V lost 7 bases and J lost 6 bases. Germline V gene lookup returns CDR1 SGHTA and CDR2 FQGNSA. CDR3 DNA sequence: TGTGCCAGCACCGGAGTGCGGGAGGATACGCAGTATTTT. Its translation: CASTGVREDTQYF.

This clonotype was seen ten or more times. The chain uses TRBV7-9 and TRBJ2-1, with D hard to call. The CDR3 covers 13 residues. Per germline, CDR1 SEHNR and CDR2 FQNEAQ (reference sequence). The V end lost 0 bases, the J end lost 6 bases, and 6 bases lay between the germline ends. CDR3: CASSLAARNEQFF. DNA for the CDR3: TGTGCCAGCAGCTTAGCGGCACGCAATGAGCAGTTCTTC.

This clonotype was picked up a small number of times. The chain combines TRBV29-1 with TRBJ2-1, with D perhaps TRBD2 (7 bases). CDR3 length: 11 amino acids. Trimming pared 1 base from V and 15 bases from J, leaving 13 bases between. Germline lookup yields CDR1 SQVTM and CDR2 ANQGSEA. In nucleotides, the CDR3 is TGCAGCGTTGAAGGGGGGCGGGAGTGGTTCTTC. Residues: CSVEGGREWFF.